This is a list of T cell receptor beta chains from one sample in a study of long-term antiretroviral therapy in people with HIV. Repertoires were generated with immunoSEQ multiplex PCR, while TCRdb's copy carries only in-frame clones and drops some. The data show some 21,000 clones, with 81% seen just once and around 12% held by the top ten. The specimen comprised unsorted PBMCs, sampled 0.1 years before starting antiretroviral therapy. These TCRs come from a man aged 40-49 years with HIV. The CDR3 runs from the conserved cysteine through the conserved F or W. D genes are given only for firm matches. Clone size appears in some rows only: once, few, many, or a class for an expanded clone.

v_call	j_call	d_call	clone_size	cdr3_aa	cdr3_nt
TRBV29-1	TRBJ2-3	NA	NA	CSAQTQSPDTQYF	TGCAGCGCCCAGACACAGTCCCCAGATACGCAGTATTTT
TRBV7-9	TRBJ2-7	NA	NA	CASSLGQVTSYEQYF	TGTGCCAGCAGCTTAGGACAGGTCACTTCCTACGAGCAGTACTTC
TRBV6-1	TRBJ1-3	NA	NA	CASSEQGPTGNTIYF	TGTGCCAGCAGTGAACAAGGACCCACTGGAAACACCATATATTTT
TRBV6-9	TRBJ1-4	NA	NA	CASSVTGNEKLFF	TGTGCCAGCAGTGTGACAGGTAATGAAAAACTGTTTTTT
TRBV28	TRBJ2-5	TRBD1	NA	CASSFDPGQGWETQYF	TGTGCCAGCAGTTTCGACCCGGGACAGGGCTGGGAGACCCAGTACTTC
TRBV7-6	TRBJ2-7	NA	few	CASSSGDGYEQYF	TGTGCCAGCAGCTCAGGGGACGGATACGAGCAGTACTTC
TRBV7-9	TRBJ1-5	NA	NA	CASSLEGSRNQPQHF	TGTGCCAGCAGCTTAGAAGGAAGTAGGAATCAGCCCCAGCATTTT
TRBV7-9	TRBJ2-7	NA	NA	CASSRGTTYEQYF	TGTGCCAGCAGCCGCGGGACAACCTACGAGCAGTACTTC
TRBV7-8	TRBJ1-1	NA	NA	CASSPSGQMNTEAFF	TGTGCCAGCAGCCCGAGCGGACAGATGAACACTGAAGCTTTCTTT
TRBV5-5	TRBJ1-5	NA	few	CASSGDGYSNQPQHF	TGTGCCAGCAGCGGGGACGGCTATAGCAATCAGCCCCAGCATTTT
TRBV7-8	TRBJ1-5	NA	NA	CASSLTPNQPQHF	TGTGCCAGCAGCTTGACTCCCAATCAGCCCCAGCATTTT
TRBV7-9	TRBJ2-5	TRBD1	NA	CASSGDSAPQETQYF	TGTGCCAGCAGCGGGGACAGCGCCCCCCAAGAGACCCAGTACTTC
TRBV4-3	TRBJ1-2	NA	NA	CASSQDPKGPYGYTF	TGCGCCAGCAGCCAAGATCCAAAAGGGCCCTATGGCTACACCTTC
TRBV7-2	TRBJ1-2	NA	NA	CASSLPGTYGYTF	TGTGCCAGCAGCCTCCCAGGGACCTATGGCTACACCTTC
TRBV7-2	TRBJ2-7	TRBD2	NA	CASSLATSGYEQYF	TGTGCCAGCAGCTTAGCGACTAGCGGGTACGAGCAGTACTTC
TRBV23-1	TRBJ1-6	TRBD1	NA	CASSQSKGQGISYNSPLHF	TGCGCCAGCAGTCAATCGAAGGGACAGGGCATCTCCTATAATTCACCCCTCCACTTT
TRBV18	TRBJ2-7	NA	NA	CASSLQGPLYEQYF	TGTGCCAGCTCACTCCAGGGGCCCCTTTACGAGCAGTACTTC
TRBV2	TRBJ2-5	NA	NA	CASSPGVETQYF	TGTGCCAGCAGTCCAGGGGTAGAGACCCAGTACTTC
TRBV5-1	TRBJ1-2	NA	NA	CASSLRGGYGYTF	TGCGCCAGCAGCTTAAGAGGGGGGTATGGCTACACCTTC
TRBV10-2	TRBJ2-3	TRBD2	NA	CASRSGREADTQYF	TGCGCCAGCAGGAGCGGGAGGGAGGCAGATACGCAGTATTTT
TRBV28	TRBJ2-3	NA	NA	CASSFAGADTQYF	TGTGCCAGCAGTTTCGCAGGGGCGGATACGCAGTATTTT
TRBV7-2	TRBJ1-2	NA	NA	CASSFRDGNYGYTF	TGTGCCAGCAGCTTCAGGGACGGTAACTATGGCTACACCTTC
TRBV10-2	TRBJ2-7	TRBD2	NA	CASRSGGAYEQYF	TGCGCCAGCAGAAGCGGGGGGGCCTACGAGCAGTACTTC
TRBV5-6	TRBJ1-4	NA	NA	CASSSTRGPSIGEKLFF	TGTGCCAGCAGCTCAACCCGGGGGCCTTCAATTGGCGAAAAACTGTTTTTT
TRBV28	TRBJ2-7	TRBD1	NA	CASSLPGTGGWEQYF	TGTGCCAGCAGTTTGCCCGGGACAGGGGGGTGGGAGCAGTACTTC
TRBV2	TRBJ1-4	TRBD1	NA	CASSRDRGAVGEKLFF	TGTGCCAGCAGTCGGGACAGGGGAGCGGTCGGGGAAAAACTGTTTTTT
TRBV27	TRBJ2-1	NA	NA	CASRTLSSYNEQFF	TGTGCCAGCCGGACTCTAAGCTCCTACAATGAGCAGTTCTTC
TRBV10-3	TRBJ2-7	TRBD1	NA	CAISSGQGAPPHEQYF	TGTGCCATCAGCTCGGGACAGGGGGCCCCCCCCCACGAGCAGTACTTC
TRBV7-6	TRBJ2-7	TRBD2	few	CASSFSSGGAEQYF	TGTGCCAGCAGCTTCTCTAGCGGGGGGGCCGAGCAGTACTTC
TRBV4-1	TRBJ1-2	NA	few	CASSHGDNYGYTF	TGCGCCAGCAGCCATGGAGATAACTATGGCTACACCTTC
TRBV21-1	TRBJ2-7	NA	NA	CASSKAGQGSSYEQYF	TGTGCCAGCAGCAAGGCAGGACAGGGGAGCTCCTACGAGCAGTACTTC
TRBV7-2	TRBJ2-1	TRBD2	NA	CASSIQRGVSYNEQFF	TGTGCCAGCAGTATTCAGCGGGGTGTTTCCTACAATGAGCAGTTCTTC
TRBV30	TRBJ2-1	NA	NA	CAWNPGVGYNEQFF	TGTGCCTGGAACCCGGGGGTGGGTTACAATGAGCAGTTCTTC
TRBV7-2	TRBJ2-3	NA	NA	CASRLGAGKTDTQYF	TGTGCCAGCAGATTAGGGGCGGGAAAAACAGATACGCAGTATTTT
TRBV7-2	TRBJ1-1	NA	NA	CASSGRSEAFF	TGTGCCAGCAGTGGGAGGTCTGAAGCTTTCTTT